These 29 T cell receptor beta chains were sequenced from one sample in a study of blood T cell repertoires in COVID-19. Measured with immunoSEQ multiplex PCR; TCRdb has only the in-frame clones, and not every one. Of approximately 200,000 clones in the sample, roughly 77% were seen once. Sequencing input: PBMCs or T cells enriched from blood (not recorded which). These receptors all come from a man between 35 and 55 years old who had recovered from COVID-19.

The J gene is TRBJ2-1, the V gene TRBV6-4, with D perhaps matching TRBD1 (6 bases). The germline gives CDR1 MRHNA, CDR2 SNTAGT. Trimming cost V 0 bases and J 11 bases, with 23 bases left between them. This CDR3 has 17 residues. CDR3: CASSDSNIAGVFSQQFF. For the CDR3, the DNA is TGTGCCAGCAGTGACTCGAATATCGCAGGGGTCTTCTCCCAGCAGTTCTTC.

A few counts support this clone. The rearrangement joins TRBV5-6 to TRBJ2-7; 7 bases fit TRBD1. V shed 4 bases and J 5 bases; nucleotides not matched to a gene: 3. The CDR3 length is 12 residues. Germline loops: CDR1 SGHDT, CDR2 YYEEEE. The CDR3 loop reads CASSLGTDEQYF. Written as DNA, the CDR3 is TGTGCCAGCAGCCTGGGGACAGACGAGCAGTACTTC.

This clone appeared a single time. The rearrangement links TRBV19 to TRBJ1-5, with D possibly being TRBD1 (6 bases). The germline V and J ends were trimmed by 9 bases and 4 bases, with 16 bases remaining between them. Germline lookup yields CDR1 LNHDA and CDR2 SQIVND (reference sequence). The CDR3 covers 14 residues. In DNA, the CDR3 is TGTGCCAGCCCTCCGGACAGACCAAATCAGCCCCAGCATTTT. Residues: CASPPDRPNQPQHF.

The CDR3 sequence is CASSLASSDYGYTF. The CDR3, as DNA: TGTGCCAGCAGCTTAGCTTCCAGCGACTATGGCTACACCTTC. The V gene is TRBV7-9, the J gene TRBJ1-2; D is ambiguous. The V gene lost 0 bases and the J gene lost 3 bases, with 8 bases spanning the gap. The CDR3 contains 14 residues. The germline V gene encodes CDR1 SEHNR and CDR2 FQNEAQ (reference sequence).

The genes are TRBV5-1 and TRBJ1-3; no clear D. V dropped 5 bases and J dropped 3 bases, with 18 bases sitting between them. Looked up from germline, CDR1 is SGHRS and CDR2 is YFSETQ. The CDR3 length is 16 residues. CDR3 sequence reads: CASSYTATAGGNTIYF. CDR3 DNA: TGCGCCAGCAGTTATACAGCTACGGCGGGTGGAAACACCATATATTTT.

The chain has TRBV18 and TRBJ1-2, with D uncertain. CDR1 and CDR2 from the germline V gene are KGHSH and LQKENI. The CDR3 covers 13 residues. Deletions cut 8 bases from V and 2 bases from J, with 12 bases between. As DNA, the CDR3 is TGTGCCAGCACCGAGGCACAAAACTATGGCTACACCTTC. Its translation is CASTEAQNYGYTF.

The CDR3 DNA is TGCGCCAGCAGCACCCTAGACAGGGCCAGTGAGCAGTTCTTC. It translates to CASSTLDRASEQFF. The rearrangement links TRBV5-1 to TRBJ2-1; 7 bases line up with TRBD1. The V gene end was trimmed by 4 bases and the J gene end by 9 bases; junction bases not matched to a gene: 10. The length of the CDR3 is 14 residues. Germline lookup yields CDR1 SGHRS and CDR2 YFSETQ. The variable domain in full, with the rest retrieved from reference TRBV5-1 and TRBJ2-1, is KAGVTQTPRYLIKTRGQQVTLSCSPISGHRSVSWYQQTPGQGLQFLFEYFSETQRNKGNFPGRFSGRQFSNSRSEMNVSTLELGDSALYLCASSTLDRASEQFFGPGTRLTVL.

The J gene is TRBJ1-1, the V gene TRBV19; D may be TRBD1 (6 bases). The CDR3 is made up of 17 amino acids. The germline V gene encodes CDR1 LNHDA and CDR2 SQIVND (reference sequence). Trimming took 5 bases from V and 5 from J, leaving 24 bases between them. The CDR3 sequence: CASSSPHSPGTKTEAFF. The CDR3 bases are TGTGCCAGTAGTTCCCCCCATTCACCCGGGACAAAGACTGAAGCTTTCTTT.

There are a few counts of this clone. The rearrangement joins TRBV5-6 to TRBJ1-2; TRBD1 aligns across 9 bases. From germline, CDR1 is SGHDT and CDR2 YYEEEE. Germline trimming cut 3 bases from V and 8 bases from J; bases unmatched to any gene: 14. The CDR3 length is 16 residues. The CDR3 nucleotides are TGTGCCAGCAGCTCGCTGACCGGGACAGGGCTTCAGGGCTACACCTTC. Amino acid sequence: CASSSLTGTGLQGYTF. Based on the CDR3 plus reference TRBV5-6 and TRBJ1-2, the full variable domain is DAGVTQSPTHLIKTRGQQVTLRCSPKSGHDTVSWYQQALGQGPQFIFQYYEEEERQRGNFPDRFSGHQFPNYSSELNVNALLLGDSALYLCASSSLTGTGLQGYTFGSGTRLTVV.

With respect to this clone: This sample includes further DNA sequences coding for the same CDR3. The rearrangement links TRBV27 to TRBJ2-2; 7 positions match TRBD1. The junction had 2 bases not matched to a gene; V was cut back by 1 base and J by 0 bases. The CDR3 has 16 amino acids. CDR1 and CDR2 from the germline V gene are MNHEY and SMNVEV (reference sequence). CDR3 residues: CASSLFQGANTGELFF. The CDR3 region has the DNA TGTGCCAGCAGTTTATTTCAGGGGGCGAACACCGGGGAGCTGTTTTTT.

This clone was seen a single time. The V and J genes are TRBV11-2 and TRBJ2-7; TRBD1 matches at 10 bases. The J segment lost 2 bases and the V segment lost 3 bases, leaving 4 bases of the junction unmatched. This CDR3 spans 15 amino acids. CDR1 is SGHAT, CDR2 FQNNGV, per germline. The CDR3 sequence is CASSFAGTGAYEQYF. The CDR3 nucleotides read TGTGCCAGCAGCTTCGCCGGGACAGGGGCCTACGAGCAGTACTTC.

This clone came up once. V and J are TRBV5-1 and TRBJ2-1; 8 nucleotides align to TRBD2. V shed 6 bases and J 4 bases; nucleotides not matched to a gene: 15. Germline V gene data show CDR1 as SGHRS and CDR2 as YFSETQ. The CDR3 runs 17 residues. This chain's CDR3 is CASKRFYSGEIYNEQFF. The CDR3 region has the DNA TGCGCCAGCAAGCGGTTCTATAGCGGGGAGATTTACAATGAGCAGTTCTTC.

V and J are TRBV4-1 and TRBJ2-6; possibly TRBD2 for D (5 bases). Trimming took 1 base from V and 1 from J, leaving 5 bases between them. Germline CDR1 MGHRA, CDR2 YSYEKL. The CDR3 runs 15 residues. The CDR3 coding sequence is TGCGCCAGCAGCCAAGCGGGATCTGGGGCCAACGTCCTGACTTTC. Residues: CASSQAGSGANVLTF.

This clone was observed a single time. The rearrangement links TRBV3-1 (or the pseudogene TRBV3-2) to TRBJ2-7, with 7 bases aligning to TRBD1. Germline V gene data show CDR1 as LGHDT and CDR2 as YNNKEL (reference sequence). With 4 bases clipped from V and 6 bases from J, the junction kept 6 bases outside the gene matches. The CDR3 extends over 13 amino acids. The CDR3 coding sequence is TGTGCCAGCAGCCTCCGAGGGGGCGGCGAGCAGTACTTC. Amino acid sequence: CASSLRGGGEQYF.

The chain is built from TRBV11-2 and TRBJ2-5; 9 bases line up with TRBD1. Germline CDR1 SGHAT, CDR2 FQNNGV. The CDR3 totals 15 residues. Unmatched junction bases numbered 7, after V lost 3 bases and J lost 5 bases. This chain's CDR3 is CASSFIQGAVETQYF. In DNA form, the CDR3 reads TGTGCCAGCAGCTTCATACAGGGGGCGGTTGAGACCCAGTACTTC.

CDR3 sequence: CASSVGLAGGPSGELFF. The CDR3, as DNA: TGTGCCAGCAGCGTGGGACTAGCGGGAGGGCCTTCCGGGGAGCTGTTTTTT. V and J are TRBV9 and TRBJ2-2, with TRBD2 identical over 16 bases. Germline CDR1 is SGDLS and CDR2 is YYNGEE. This CDR3 comprises 17 residues. Germline trimming cut 2 bases from V and 6 bases from J; bases unmatched to any gene: 4.

V gene TRBV11-3 combines with J gene TRBJ2-1; tentative D call: TRBD1 (5 bases). CDR1 and CDR2 (germline): SGHNT, YENEEA. This CDR3 contains 14 residues. The germline V and J ends were trimmed by 2 bases and 5 bases, with 10 bases remaining between them. DNA for the CDR3: TGTGCCAGCAGCTTAAGGGGATATGACAATGAGCAGTTCTTC. Translated, it gives CASSLRGYDNEQFF.

J is TRBJ1-3 and V is TRBV3-1 (or the pseudogene TRBV3-2), with D possibly TRBD1 on 5 matching bases. CDR3 length: 17 residues. Deletions cut 1 base from V and 0 bases from J, with 13 bases between. Germline assignment: CDR1 LGHDT and CDR2 YNNKEL (reference sequence). The CDR3 DNA follows: TGTGCCAGCAGCCAAGTTCTTTGGGGGGGCTCTGGAAACACCATATATTTT. It encodes CASSQVLWGGSGNTIYF.

This chain uses TRBV6-1 with TRBJ2-7; 7 bases are a match to TRBD2. The CDR3 has 15 amino acids. Germline V gives CDR1 MNHNS, CDR2 SASEGT. V lost 2 bases to trimming and J lost 1 base; unmatched junction nucleotides: 5. The CDR3 here is CASSEPGLGSYEQYF. The CDR3 nucleotides read TGTGCCAGCAGTGAACCCGGACTAGGGTCCTACGAGCAGTACTTC.

The chain recombines TRBV24-1 with TRBJ1-2; D is unclear. Between the trimmed V and J ends, which lost 6 bases and 5 bases, there was a span of 15 bases. The CDR3 contains 14 residues. Germline V gene sequence: CDR1 KGHDR, CDR2 SFDVKD. CDR3 DNA sequence: TGTGCCACCAGTTCCCGTGTGAGTCGGTATGGCTACACCTTC. Amino acids: CATSSRVSRYGYTF.

The chain uses TRBV12-3 or TRBV12-4 and TRBJ1-2; D uncertain. This CDR3 has 12 amino acids. The germline V and J ends were trimmed by 5 bases and 7 bases, with 11 bases remaining between them. The CDR3 nucleotides are TGTGCCAGCAGTGCGGGGATTGGTGGCTACACCTTC. This codes for CASSAGIGGYTF.

The J gene is TRBJ1-1, the V gene TRBV11-3; 8 bases fit TRBD1. Per the germline V gene, CDR1 is SGHNT and CDR2 is YENEEA. The CDR3 covers 16 residues. The V segment lost 3 bases and the J segment 1 base; nucleotides outside the gene matches: 7. CDR3 in DNA: TGTGCCAGCAGCTTCAGGGGGCGCAATGGGAACACTGAAGCTTTCTTT. Protein: CASSFRGRNGNTEAFF.

This clone was detected once. The chain links TRBV7-9 to TRBJ1-2, with no clear D. CDR1 is SEHNR and CDR2 is FQNEAQ in the germline V gene (reference sequence). The V and J ends lost 2 bases and 0 bases respectively, with 10 bases between them. The CDR3 totals 15 residues. CDR3 protein: CASSLYLDSNYGYTF. The CDR3 nucleotides read TGTGCCAGCAGCTTATATTTGGACTCTAACTATGGCTACACCTTC.

The gene calls are TRBV2 and TRBJ1-1; D is unclear. The CDR3 loop spans 13 amino acids. With 6 bases removed from V and 1 base from J, the gap between germline ends came to 9 bases. Germline V gene data show CDR1 as SNHLY and CDR2 as FYNNEI. CDR3 sequence reads: CASRGEANTEAFF. CDR3 nucleotides: TGTGCCAGCAGGGGAGAGGCGAACACTGAAGCTTTCTTT.

In DNA form, the CDR3 reads TGTGCCAGCCGGGTGCAGGGACTCATGAACACTGAAGCTTTCTTT. Translated: CASRVQGLMNTEAFF. The chain recombines TRBV6-5 with TRBJ1-1; TRBD1 might be the D (5 bases). Trimming cost V 8 bases and J 0 bases, with 16 bases left between them. The CDR3 extends over 15 amino acids. Germline loops: CDR1 MNHEY, CDR2 SVGAGI.

The chain carries TRBV4-1 and TRBJ1-5; 9 positions agree with TRBD1. This CDR3 has 15 residues. The V gene end was trimmed by 4 bases and the J gene end by 3 bases; junction bases not matched to a gene: 4. The germline V gene has CDR1 MGHRA and CDR2 YSYEKL. The CDR3 sequence is CASSPRTGVNQPQHF. The CDR3 nucleotides read TGCGCCAGCAGCCCCCGGACAGGGGTCAATCAGCCCCAGCATTTT.

This chain links TRBV5-8 with TRBJ2-6, with D perhaps matching TRBD1 (5 bases). CDR1 and CDR2 from the germline V gene are SGHTS and YDEGEE. Trimming stripped 9 bases from V and 4 bases from J, with 14 bases between. The CDR3 runs to 14 residues. The chain's CDR3 is CATKRTRGANVLTF. CDR3 DNA sequence: TGTGCCACCAAGAGGACAAGGGGGGCCAACGTCCTGACTTTC.

This sequence joins TRBV30 and TRBJ1-2; 8 bases are shared with TRBD1. The CDR3 loop spans 13 amino acids. The ends lost 5 bases at V and 7 bases at J; junction bases unmatched: 9. CDR1 GTSNPN and CDR2 SVGIG come from the germline V gene (reference sequence). DNA of the CDR3: TGTGCCTGGGGCAGGGGGCGATGGTCTGGCTACACCTTC. Translating it yields CAWGRGRWSGYTF.

The chain uses TRBV7-9 and TRBJ2-1; D is ambiguous. Germline V CDR1 and CDR2: SEHNR, FQNEAQ (reference sequence). The CDR3 runs 16 residues. V was trimmed by 1 base and J by 4 bases, leaving 14 bases between them. The CDR3 bases are TGTGCCAGCAGCTTAGGGGCAGCTGGGCAATACAATGAGCAGTTCTTC. Its translation: CASSLGAAGQYNEQFF.